The source of this T cell receptor beta chain is a study of shared clonotypes between healthy human individuals. The overall study: Donors had three CD4 naive, three CD4 memory, two CD8 naive and one CD8 memory plate apiece.

Produced via immunoSEQ multiplex PCR; TCRdb's table is partial and in-frame only. The table records about 340,000 clones, 73% of them present only once. This clone was observed many times. Its specificity is not known. Study conclusions and caveats: Between a handful of donors, naive CD4 clonotypes were shared at a level of about 5%. Sequencing depth was predicted to influence how clonotypes are shared among donors.

All donors were Caucasian adults living in Nashville, Tennessee. CDR3 length equals 16 residues. The germline V gene encodes CDR1 KGHSH and CDR2 LQKENI. V trimming: 2 bases; J trimming: 3 bases; junction bases outside the gene matches: 6. This sequence was found in a man aged 25 to 45 in good health. Material for sequencing was memory CD4+ T cells sorted from blood. Specified subset: CD45RA-negative fraction. The chain carries TRBV18 and TRBJ1-3; 8 bases are a match to TRBD1. This CDR3 is CASSPSQGAGGNTIYF. The DNA of the CDR3 is TGTGCCAGCTCACCAAGCCAGGGGGCAGGTGGAAACACCATATATTTT.